Reported below is one TCR beta chain. Antigen: not known. This record comes from a study of siplizumab effects on memory and regulatory T cells. Per sample, the assay covered approximately 94,000 TCR templates. Generated by immunoSEQ multiplex PCR, the TCRdb table keeps only in-frame clones and is missing some. The sample has some 90,000 clones, about nine tenths seen once. Study outcomes and limitations: Memory cells seemed less diverse than naive T cells, which seemed major alloresponse contributors.

The CDR3 has 15 residues. Trimming stripped 5 bases from V and 3 bases from J, with 14 bases between. The germline CDR1 and CDR2 sequences are SGHTA and FQGNSA. The V call is TRBV7-2, the J call TRBJ1-5, with TRBD1 as a possible D gene (5 bases). The source material was CD4+ T cells sorted from blood. The receptor comes from a human donor in good health. CDR3 sequence reads: CASSATGTPNQPQHF. The CDR3 DNA reads TGTGCCAGCAGCGCCACCGGGACCCCCAATCAGCCCCAGCATTTT.